The clone carrying this T cell receptor beta chain occurred a few times. Its specificity is not known. This sample stems from a study of neurological immune-mediated disorders. It was by 5'RACE with 10-nucleotide random UMIs that the cDNA was made. TCRdb processed the 5' RACE reads anew with MiXCR; each CDR3 protein has one entry. The repertoire holds around 52,000 distinct CDR3 sequences, with approximately 6.2% as singletons. Broader study findings: Phylogenetic grouping assigned the repertoires of 18 of 34 multiple sclerosis patients to a single related-CDR3 cluster, which may represent a signature.

Germline CDR1 SNHLY, CDR2 FYNNEI. This CDR3 contains 13 residues. The V and J ends lost 7 bases and 0 bases, in that order; junction bases with no gene match: 2. The sequenced sample was CD4+ T cells from blood. V usage is TRBV2 and J usage is TRBJ1-1; TRBD1 matches 7 bases. The TCR originated in a woman younger than 35 with multiple sclerosis. DNA of the CDR3: TGTGCCAGCAAGGGACAGTTGAACACTGAAGCTTTCTTT. It codes for CASKGQLNTEAFF.